The entry below gives a single T cell receptor beta chain sequence along with its context. Its antigen remains unknown. Germline CDR1 reads MNHEY; CDR2 reads SVGAGI. V lost 0 bases and J lost 3; bases outside the gene matches: 2. CDR3 length: 15 amino acids. The study drew all its donors from Caucasian adults living in Nashville, Tennessee. Profiling relied on immunoSEQ multiplex PCR, and the TCRdb table lists in-frame clones only, not all of them. The table records 550,000 to 850,000 clones, roughly 70% of them present only once. The data were taken from a study of shared clonotypes between healthy human individuals. Study outcomes and limitations: Non-shared clonotypes displayed generation probabilities falling below those of clonotypes present in all four donors. An expected dependence of interdonor clonotype sharing on sequencing depth was noted. A few donors held approximately 5% of naive CD4 clonotypes in common.

This TCR was sampled from a woman aged 30 to 39 in good health. The V call is TRBV6-5, the J call TRBJ2-1; the match to TRBD1 covers 7 bases. The source material was memory CD4+ T cells sorted from blood. Stated subset: CD45RA-negative fraction. CDR3 in amino acids: CASSYSTGFYNEQFF. CDR3 sequence (DNA): TGTGCCAGCAGTTACTCGACAGGGTTCTACAATGAGCAGTTCTTC.